The TCR beta chain described here comes from a study of CD8+ T cells in alopecia areata. Points from the study as a whole: Tofacitinib produced a significant decrease in scalp clonality and in expanded CD8+ clones among the top 100.

Treatment of the sample: oral pan-JAK inhibitor, 5-10 mg twice daily. It was from PBMCs that CD4+ and CD8+ T cells were sorted. Once RNA had been extracted, it was reverse transcribed into cDNA to act as the sequencing template. Here immunoSEQ multiplex PCR was the method, and the copy in TCRdb shows in-frame clones only, minus some. Found here are some 80,000 clones, approximately 64% of them singletons; the top ten hold 23%. A few counts support this clone. Its antigen remains unknown. Germline V gene lookup returns CDR1 SNHLY and CDR2 FYNNEI. The CDR3 loop spans 13 amino acids. V was cut by 9 bases and J by 2 bases, with 13 bases left in between.

This sequence originates from a human donor with alopecia areata. The V and J genes are TRBV2 and TRBJ1-2; possible D gene TRBD1, 6 bases. Sample: CD8+ T cells sorted from blood, taken at week 24, from a patient treated with tofacitinib. The CDR3 reads CARGGQLNYGYTF. DNA of the CDR3: TGTGCCAGAGGGGGGCAATTGAACTATGGCTACACCTTC. The complete variable domain, with remaining parts taken from reference TRBV2 and TRBJ1-2, reads EPEVTQTPSHQVTQMGQEVILRCVPISNHLYFYWYRQILGQKVEFLVSFYNNEISEKSEIFDDQFSVERPDGSNFTLKIRSTKLEDSAMYFCARGGQLNYGYTFGSGTRLTVV.